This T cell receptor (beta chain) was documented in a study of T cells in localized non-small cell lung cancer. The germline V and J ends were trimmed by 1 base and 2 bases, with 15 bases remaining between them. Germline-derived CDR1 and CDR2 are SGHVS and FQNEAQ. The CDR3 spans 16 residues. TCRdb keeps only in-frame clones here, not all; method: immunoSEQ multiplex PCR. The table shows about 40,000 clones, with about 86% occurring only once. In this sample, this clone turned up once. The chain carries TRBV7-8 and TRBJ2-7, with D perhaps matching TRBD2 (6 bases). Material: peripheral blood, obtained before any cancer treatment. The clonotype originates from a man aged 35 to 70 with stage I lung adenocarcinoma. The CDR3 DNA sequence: TGTGCCAGCAGCTTAGAGGGCCTAGCGACAGCCTACGAGCAGTACTTC. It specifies CASSLEGLATAYEQYF.